This TCR beta chain was retrieved from a study of blood T cell repertoires in COVID-19. Authors' methods: Quantification of nucleated cells was approximated via reference gene primer amplification. Assay: immunoSEQ multiplex PCR; the TCRdb copy retains only in-frame clones and omits some. The DNA was the basis for D and trimming; V, J and clone size are from that table. The sample lists 70,000 or so clones; approximately 90% were seen once. The V gene's germline CDR1 is SGDLS and CDR2 YYNGEE. CDR3 length: 16 amino acids. Trimming took 4 bases from V and 7 from J; bases not matched to a gene: 15. The V and J genes are TRBV9 and TRBJ2-5, with 8 nucleotides matching TRBD1. The clonotype originates from a young woman with acute or convalescent COVID-19. The sequencing sample was made of peripheral blood. As DNA, the CDR3 is TGTGCCAGCAGCTCCACTGGACAGGGCCGACCGGGGACCCAGTACTTC. Encoded protein: CASSSTGQGRPGTQYF.